What follows describes a single T cell receptor (beta chain). This entry is derived from a study of blood T cell repertoires in COVID-19. Study context: Sites across the United States, Italy and Spain contributed samples from acute and convalescent COVID-19. T cells, B-cell-depleted T cells, or PBMCs provided the cDNA or gDNA that served as material.

V was clipped by 1 base and J by 6 bases, with 13 bases between them. Germline V gives CDR1 MGHRA, CDR2 YSYEKL. The CDR3 runs 15 residues. As originally analysed: How many nucleated cells were present was estimated from reference gene primer amplification. Some clones are missing from TCRdb's copy, which holds only in-frame ones; the method was immunoSEQ multiplex PCR. That table furnishes V, J and clone size, whereas the DNA furnished D and trimming. The table records a few hundred thousand clones, around 87% of them present only once. Material: peripheral blood. The rearrangement uses TRBV4-1 and TRBJ2-1, with no clear D. This clonotype was sampled from a man between 18 and 29 years old with active or convalescent COVID-19. CDR3 bases: TGCGCCAGCAGCCAAGTAAAAGGTAGCACCAATGAGCAGTTCTTC. Translation: CASSQVKGSTNEQFF.